This is a list of T cell receptor beta chains from one sample in a study of T-cell reconstitution after alpha-beta-depleted transplantation in children. Each CDR3 protein is one row after TCRdb ran MiXCR on the PCR reads. The table lists roughly 200,000 distinct CDR3 sequences, roughly 10% of them singletons. The sample was PBMCs, taken before TCRalphabeta/CD19-depleted stem cell transplant. The source is a child younger than two with acute myeloid leukemia, due to receive a stem cell transplant. The CDR3 runs from the conserved cysteine through the conserved F or W. A D gene is named only where the DNA matches it firmly. Clone sizes are given selectively: once, few, many, or a class where the clone is expanded.

clone_size: many; j_call: TRBJ2-1; v_call: TRBV5-1; d_call: TRBD2; cdr3_aa: CASSLARLAGGNEQFF; cdr3_nt: TGCGCCAGCAGCTTGGCCAGGCTAGCGGGAGGAAATGAGCAGTTCTTC
clone_size: many; j_call: TRBJ2-2; v_call: TRBV5-1; d_call: NA; cdr3_aa: CASSPGTPGLAGELFF; cdr3_nt: TGCGCCAGCAGCCCCGGGACCCCCGGGCTCGCCGGGGAGCTGTTTTTT
clone_size: NA; j_call: TRBJ2-4; v_call: TRBV12-3/TRBV12-4; d_call: TRBD1; cdr3_aa: CASSLNTGVGNIQYF; cdr3_nt: TGTGCCAGCAGTTTAAACACAGGGGTTGGGAACATTCAGTACTTC
clone_size: many; j_call: TRBJ2-5; v_call: TRBV15; d_call: TRBD2; cdr3_aa: CATSGTKGSETQYF; cdr3_nt: TGTGCCACCAGCGGGACTAAAGGCTCGGAGACCCAGTACTTC
clone_size: many; j_call: TRBJ1-2; v_call: TRBV7-2; d_call: NA; cdr3_aa: CASSFPNYGYTF; cdr3_nt: TGTGCCAGCAGCTTCCCCAACTATGGCTACACCTTC
clone_size: many; j_call: TRBJ2-3; v_call: TRBV20-1; d_call: TRBD2; cdr3_aa: CSAIGLAGDGDTQYF; cdr3_nt: TGCAGTGCTATCGGACTAGCGGGAGACGGAGATACGCAGTATTTT
clone_size: many; j_call: TRBJ2-1; v_call: TRBV18; d_call: TRBD1; cdr3_aa: CASSPGQGDNEQFF; cdr3_nt: TGTGCCAGCTCACCGGGACAGGGGGACAATGAGCAGTTCTTC
clone_size: many; j_call: TRBJ2-5; v_call: TRBV20-1; d_call: NA; cdr3_aa: CSIVEIQETQYF; cdr3_nt: TGCAGTATCGTAGAGATTCAAGAGACCCAGTACTTC
clone_size: NA; j_call: TRBJ2-1; v_call: TRBV20-1; d_call: TRBD2; cdr3_aa: CSGLGTSGSTSYNEQFF; cdr3_nt: TGCAGTGGCCTCGGGACTAGCGGGAGTACCTCCTACAATGAGCAGTTCTTC
clone_size: few; j_call: TRBJ1-3; v_call: TRBV27; d_call: TRBD1; cdr3_aa: CASRKQGAGNTIYF; cdr3_nt: TGTGCCAGCAGGAAGCAGGGGGCAGGAAACACCATATATTTT
clone_size: few; j_call: TRBJ1-2; v_call: TRBV5-6; d_call: NA; cdr3_aa: CASSLEAEYGYTF; cdr3_nt: TGTGCCAGCAGCTTGGAAGCGGAGTATGGCTACACCTTC
clone_size: many; j_call: TRBJ1-1; v_call: TRBV5-1; d_call: TRBD1; cdr3_aa: CASSLLTGKTEAFF; cdr3_nt: TGCGCCAGCAGCTTGCTGACAGGGAAGACTGAAGCTTTCTTT
clone_size: many; j_call: TRBJ1-3; v_call: TRBV5-1; d_call: NA; cdr3_aa: CASSLRDRGDTIYF; cdr3_nt: TGCGCCAGCAGCTTACGTGATAGGGGGGACACCATATATTTT
clone_size: many; j_call: TRBJ2-1; v_call: TRBV20-1; d_call: NA; cdr3_aa: CSARGPTGYSYNEQFF; cdr3_nt: TGCAGTGCTAGAGGCCCTACAGGGTACAGCTACAATGAGCAGTTCTTC
clone_size: many; j_call: TRBJ2-7; v_call: TRBV9; d_call: TRBD2; cdr3_aa: CASSPWREGREQYF; cdr3_nt: TGTGCCAGCAGCCCGTGGCGGGAGGGCCGCGAGCAGTACTTC
clone_size: many; j_call: TRBJ1-4; v_call: TRBV5-1; d_call: NA; cdr3_aa: CASSLAATNEKLFF; cdr3_nt: TGCGCCAGCAGCTTGGCAGCAACTAATGAAAAACTGTTTTTT